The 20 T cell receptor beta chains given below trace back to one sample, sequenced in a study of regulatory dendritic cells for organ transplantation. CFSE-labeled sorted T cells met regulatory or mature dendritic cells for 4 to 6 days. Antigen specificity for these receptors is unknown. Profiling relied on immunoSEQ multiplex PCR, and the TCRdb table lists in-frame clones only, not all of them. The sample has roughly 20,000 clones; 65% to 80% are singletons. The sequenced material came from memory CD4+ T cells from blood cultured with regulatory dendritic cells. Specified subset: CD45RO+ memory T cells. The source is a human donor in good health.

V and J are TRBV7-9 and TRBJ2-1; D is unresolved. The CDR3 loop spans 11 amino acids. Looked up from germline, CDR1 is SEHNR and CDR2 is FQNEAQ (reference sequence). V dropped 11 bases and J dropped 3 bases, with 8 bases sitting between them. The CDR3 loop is CAGGFYNEQFF. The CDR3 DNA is TGTGCCGGTGGGTTCTACAATGAGCAGTTCTTC.

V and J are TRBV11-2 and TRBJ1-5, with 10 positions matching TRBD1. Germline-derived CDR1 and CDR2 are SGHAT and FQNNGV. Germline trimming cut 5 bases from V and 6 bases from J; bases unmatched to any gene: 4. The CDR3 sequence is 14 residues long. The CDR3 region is CASSRDRGSQPQHF. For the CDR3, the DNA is TGTGCCAGCAGCCGGGACAGGGGTAGTCAGCCCCAGCATTTT.

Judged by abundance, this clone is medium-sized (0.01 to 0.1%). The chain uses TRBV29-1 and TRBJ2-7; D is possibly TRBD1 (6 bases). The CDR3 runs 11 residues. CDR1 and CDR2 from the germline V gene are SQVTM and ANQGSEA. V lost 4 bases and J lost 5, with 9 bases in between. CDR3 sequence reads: CSVAQGHEQYF. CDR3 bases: TGCAGCGTTGCACAGGGACACGAGCAGTACTTC.

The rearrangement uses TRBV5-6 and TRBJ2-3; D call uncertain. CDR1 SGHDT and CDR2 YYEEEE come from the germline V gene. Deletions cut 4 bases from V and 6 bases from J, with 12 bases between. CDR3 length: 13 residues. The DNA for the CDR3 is TGTGCCAGCAGCCCCCGGGTCCCGGATACGCAGTATTTT. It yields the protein CASSPRVPDTQYF.

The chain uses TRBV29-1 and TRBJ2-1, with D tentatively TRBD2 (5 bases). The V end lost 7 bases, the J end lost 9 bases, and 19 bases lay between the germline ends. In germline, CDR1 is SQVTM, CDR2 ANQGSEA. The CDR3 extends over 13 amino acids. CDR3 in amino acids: CSGRSPSAGEQFF. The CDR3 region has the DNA TGCAGCGGTCGTAGCCCCAGCGCGGGTGAGCAGTTCTTC.

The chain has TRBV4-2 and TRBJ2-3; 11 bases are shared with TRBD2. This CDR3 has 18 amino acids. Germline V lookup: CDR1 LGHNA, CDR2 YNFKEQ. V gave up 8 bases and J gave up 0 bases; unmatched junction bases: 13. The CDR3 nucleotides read TGTGCCAGCTCCCCGGGGCTAGCGGGAGGCGGTAGCACAGATACGCAGTATTTT. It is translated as CASSPGLAGGGSTDTQYF.

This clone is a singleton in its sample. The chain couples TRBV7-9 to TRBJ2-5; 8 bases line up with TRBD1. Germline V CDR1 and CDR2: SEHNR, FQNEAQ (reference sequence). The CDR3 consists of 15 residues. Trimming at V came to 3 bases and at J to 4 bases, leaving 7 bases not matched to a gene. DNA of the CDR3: TGTGCCAGCAGCTTTCCGACCGACAGGGGAGAGACCCAGTACTTC. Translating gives CASSFPTDRGETQYF.

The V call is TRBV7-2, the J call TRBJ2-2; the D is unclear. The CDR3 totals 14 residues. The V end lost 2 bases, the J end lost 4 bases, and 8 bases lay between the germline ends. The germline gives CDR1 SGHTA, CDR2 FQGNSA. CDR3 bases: TGTGCCAGCAGCTTACGGGCAATCACCGGGGAGCTGTTTTTT. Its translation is CASSLRAITGELFF.

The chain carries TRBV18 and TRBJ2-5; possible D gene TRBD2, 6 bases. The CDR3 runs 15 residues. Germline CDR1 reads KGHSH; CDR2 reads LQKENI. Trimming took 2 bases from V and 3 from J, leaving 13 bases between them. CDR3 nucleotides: TGTGCCAGCTCACCAAAAGGAGGAGGGGAAGAGACCCAGTACTTC. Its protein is CASSPKGGGEETQYF.

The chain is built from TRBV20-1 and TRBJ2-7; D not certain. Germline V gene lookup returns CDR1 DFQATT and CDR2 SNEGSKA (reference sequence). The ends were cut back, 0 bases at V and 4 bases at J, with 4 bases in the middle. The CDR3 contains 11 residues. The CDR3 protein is CSARENYEQYF. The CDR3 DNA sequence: TGCAGTGCTAGAGAGAATTACGAGCAGTACTTC.

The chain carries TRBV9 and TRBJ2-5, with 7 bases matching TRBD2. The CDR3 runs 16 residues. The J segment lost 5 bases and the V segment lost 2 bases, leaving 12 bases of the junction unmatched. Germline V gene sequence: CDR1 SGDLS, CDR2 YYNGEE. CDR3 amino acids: CASSVSGGSLGETQYF. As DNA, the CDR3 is TGTGCCAGCAGCGTCTCTGGCGGGAGCTTGGGGGAGACCCAGTACTTC.

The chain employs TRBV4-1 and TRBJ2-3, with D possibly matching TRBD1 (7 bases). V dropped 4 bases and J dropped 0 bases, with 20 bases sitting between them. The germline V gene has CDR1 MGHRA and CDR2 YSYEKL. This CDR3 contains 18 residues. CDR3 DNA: TGCGCCAGCAGCCGGGTGGGAGGAGGGGGCCCCAGCACAGATACGCAGTATTTT. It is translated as CASSRVGGGGPSTDTQYF.

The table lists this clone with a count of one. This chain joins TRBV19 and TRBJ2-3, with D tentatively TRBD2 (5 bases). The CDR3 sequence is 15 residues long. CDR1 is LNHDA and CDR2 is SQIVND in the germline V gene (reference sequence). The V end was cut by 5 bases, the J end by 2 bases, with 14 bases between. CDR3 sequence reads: CASSAADSSTDTQYF. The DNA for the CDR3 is TGTGCCAGTAGTGCCGCGGACTCTTCCACAGATACGCAGTATTTT.

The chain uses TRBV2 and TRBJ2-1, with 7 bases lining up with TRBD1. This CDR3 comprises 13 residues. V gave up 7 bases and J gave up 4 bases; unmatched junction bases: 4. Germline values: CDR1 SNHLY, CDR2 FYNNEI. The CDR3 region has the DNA TGTGCCAGCACGGGGACAGAATACAATGAGCAGTTCTTC. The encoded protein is CASTGTEYNEQFF.

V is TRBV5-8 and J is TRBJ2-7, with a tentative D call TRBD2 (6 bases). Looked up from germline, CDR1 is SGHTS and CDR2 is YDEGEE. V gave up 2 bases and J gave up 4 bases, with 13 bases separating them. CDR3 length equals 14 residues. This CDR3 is CASSLPGLIYEQYF. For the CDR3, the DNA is TGTGCCAGCAGCTTACCGGGACTGATATACGAGCAGTACTTC.

The CDR3 reads CASSEGEQKRAFF. Written as DNA, the CDR3 is TGTGCCAGCAGTGAAGGTGAGCAGAAACGGGCTTTCTTT. This chain links TRBV6-1 with TRBJ1-1; D ambiguous. The CDR3 has 13 residues. Germline values: CDR1 MNHNS, CDR2 SASEGT. V lost 1 base, J lost 11 bases, and 14 bases lay in between.

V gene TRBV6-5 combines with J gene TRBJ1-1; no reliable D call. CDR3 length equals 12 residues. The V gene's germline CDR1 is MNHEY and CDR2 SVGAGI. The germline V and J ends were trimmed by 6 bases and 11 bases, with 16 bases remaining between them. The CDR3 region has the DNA TGTGCCAGCAGCTCGGGCTCCCTGGGTGCTTTCTTT. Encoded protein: CASSSGSLGAFF.

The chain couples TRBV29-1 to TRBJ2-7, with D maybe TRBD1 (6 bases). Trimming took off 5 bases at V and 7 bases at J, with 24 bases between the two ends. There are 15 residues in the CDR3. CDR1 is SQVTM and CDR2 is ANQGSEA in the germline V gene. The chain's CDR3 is CSVPKGGSNTGEQYF. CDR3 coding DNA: TGCAGCGTTCCAAAAGGTGGGAGCAACACAGGGGAGCAGTACTTC.

CDR3 region: CASSLVNARQAGGYTF. The CDR3 DNA reads TGTGCCAGCAGCTTAGTTAACGCCAGACAGGCGGGGGGCTACACCTTC. The chain employs TRBV7-2 and TRBJ1-2; weak D call: TRBD1 (6 bases). CDR1 is SGHTA, CDR2 FQGNSA, per germline. The CDR3 extends over 16 amino acids. Trimming cost V 1 base and J 8 bases, with 20 bases left between them.

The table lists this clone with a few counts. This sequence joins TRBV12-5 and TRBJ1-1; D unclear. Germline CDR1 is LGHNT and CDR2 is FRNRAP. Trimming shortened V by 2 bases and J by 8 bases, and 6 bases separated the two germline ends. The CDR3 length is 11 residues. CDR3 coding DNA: TGTGCTAGTGGTTTGTATGCGGAAGCTTTCTTT. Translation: CASGLYAEAFF.